This T cell receptor beta chain was sequenced during a study of blood T cell repertoires in COVID-19. Per the germline V gene, CDR1 is LNHNV and CDR2 is YYDKDF (reference sequence). This CDR3 has 15 amino acids. J lost 15 bases, V lost 5 bases, and 19 bases had no gene match. The method was immunoSEQ multiplex PCR; TCRdb's version includes in-frame clones alone and lacks a portion of them. In the table there are approximately 120,000 clones, about 85% of which are singletons. V gene TRBV15 combines with J gene TRBJ2-1; 7 bases are a match to TRBD2. The sample comprised peripheral blood. The origin of this receptor is a man aged 80 or over with active or convalescent COVID-19. CDR3 residues: CATSSHLGEGPGRFF. The CDR3 DNA reads as TGTGCCACCAGCTCCCACCTCGGGGAGGGCCCCGGGCGGTTCTTC.